These T cell receptor beta chains were read from a single sample in a study of cytomegalovirus exposure and HLA in healthy donors. TCRdb's copy holds only in-frame clones and misses some; the assay was immunoSEQ multiplex PCR. The sample contains roughly 130,000 clones, 65% to 75% of which appear only once. The sequenced sample consisted of PBMCs. The receptors shown here come from a woman aged 50 to 65 in good health and CMV-seropositive. Both conserved end residues are part of each CDR3. D genes are given only for firm matches. The size field is filled for only some rows; it gives once, few, many or a size class.

-	TRBV6-1	TRBJ1-2	-	CASSRDSNYGYTF	TGTGCCAGCAGTAGAGACTCCAACTATGGCTACACCTTC
-	TRBV29-1	TRBJ2-4	TRBD1	CSTGLQGIQYF	TGCAGCACTGGGCTACAGGGGATTCAGTACTTC
-	TRBV6-6	TRBJ2-1	-	CASTPQRSSYNEQFF	TGTGCCAGCACCCCCCAGCGGTCATCCTACAATGAGCAGTTCTTC
once	TRBV10-3	TRBJ2-7	-	CAISRGSSYEQYF	TGTGCCATCAGTAGGGGTTCGTCCTATGAGCAGTACTTC
-	TRBV6-5	TRBJ1-6	TRBD1	CASSTGGESPLHF	TGTGCCAGCAGTACAGGGGGCGAATCACCCCTCCACTTT
-	TRBV7-9	TRBJ2-3	-	CASSPLSSDTQYF	TGTGCCAGCAGCCCGCTATCATCAGATACGCAGTATTTT
-	TRBV7-9	TRBJ1-3	TRBD1	CASSRLGGQGSGTIYF	TGTGCCAGCAGCAGGCTCGGAGGACAGGGATCGGGCACCATATATTTT
-	TRBV7-8	TRBJ1-5	-	CASSAQANQPQHF	TGTGCCAGCAGCGCCCAGGCGAATCAGCCCCAGCATTTT
-	TRBV5-1	TRBJ2-2	TRBD1	CASSLATQGAGELFF	TGCGCCAGCAGCTTGGCTACCCAGGGGGCCGGGGAGCTGTTTTTT
-	TRBV7-2	TRBJ2-1	-	CASSPRLDNEQFF	TGTGCCAGCAGCCCCAGACTGGACAATGAGCAGTTCTTC
-	TRBV25-1	TRBJ2-1	-	CASSPTVPYGEQFF	TGTGCCAGCAGTCCCACGGTACCATACGGTGAGCAGTTCTTC
-	TRBV6-6	TRBJ1-2	-	CASTVNTGKDYGYTF	TGTGCCAGCACCGTTAACACAGGGAAGGACTATGGCTACACCTTC
-	TRBV10-3	TRBJ1-2	-	CAISEGGYGYPF	TGTGCCATCAGTGAAGGAGGCTATGGCTACCCCTTC
-	TRBV11-2	TRBJ2-6	-	CASSLEHRWANVLTF	TGTGCCAGCAGCTTAGAACACAGATGGGCCAACGTCCTGACTTTC
few	TRBV2	TRBJ2-7	TRBD1	CASVGIPGQGPREQYF	TGTGCCAGCGTCGGGATCCCGGGACAGGGGCCCCGGGAGCAGTACTTC
-	TRBV19	TRBJ2-3	-	CASNSGIVTDTQYF	TGTGCCAGTAATTCGGGGATAGTAACAGATACGCAGTATTTT
-	TRBV7-9	TRBJ2-7	TRBD2	CASSLTPLTSASSYEQYF	TGTGCCAGCAGCTTAACCCCCCTGACTAGCGCCAGCTCCTACGAGCAGTACTTC
few	TRBV10-3	TRBJ2-3	-	CAISESMGYTQYF	TGTGCCATCAGTGAGTCGATGGGCTATACGCAGTATTTT
-	TRBV4-3	TRBJ2-7	-	CASSQGHQGTEQYF	TGCGCCAGCAGCCAAGGTCACCAGGGCACCGAGCAGTACTTC
-	TRBV7-2	TRBJ2-1	TRBD1	CASSTRTGDNEQFF	TGTGCCAGCAGCACTCGGACAGGGGACAATGAGCAGTTCTTC
-	TRBV4-2	TRBJ1-1	-	CASSQQGLKAFF	TGTGCCAGCAGCCAGCAGGGGTTGAAGGCTTTCTTT
few	TRBV5-4	TRBJ2-1	TRBD2	CASSRLAGASSYNEQFF	TGTGCCAGCAGCCGCCTAGCGGGGGCCAGCTCCTACAATGAGCAGTTCTTC
-	TRBV4-3	TRBJ2-7	-	CASSQGTGAGEQYF	TGCGCCAGCAGCCAAGGCACAGGGGCGGGGGAGCAGTACTTC
-	TRBV6-1	TRBJ2-3	-	CASSEARGSTQYF	TGTGCCAGCAGTGAAGCCCGAGGGAGCACGCAGTATTTT
-	TRBV19	TRBJ1-5	TRBD1	CASSIDQGAQGPQHF	TGTGCCAGTAGTATAGATCAGGGGGCGCAGGGGCCCCAGCATTTT
-	TRBV5-6	TRBJ1-2	TRBD1	CASGRGGIYGYTF	TGTGCCAGCGGTAGAGGGGGCATCTATGGCTACACCTTC
-	TRBV6-5	TRBJ1-2	-	CASSRTQGNYGYTF	TGTGCCAGCAGCCGAACTCAGGGGAACTATGGCTACACCTTC
-	TRBV4-2	TRBJ2-1	TRBD2	CASSQDWASGGEQFF	TGTGCCAGCAGCCAAGATTGGGCTTCGGGAGGTGAGCAGTTCTTC
once	TRBV6-6	TRBJ2-7	TRBD2	CASSRTSGSYEQYF	TGTGCCAGCAGTCGGACTAGCGGGAGCTACGAGCAGTACTTC
-	TRBV19	TRBJ1-2	-	CASSIGGTGNYGYTF	TGTGCCAGTAGTATCGGCGGGACGGGGAACTATGGCTACACCTTC
few	TRBV2	TRBJ1-4	-	CASRGGANEKLFF	TGTGCCAGCAGAGGAGGGGCTAATGAAAAACTGTTTTTT
once	TRBV7-2	TRBJ1-6	TRBD1	CASSFGTGVSPLHF	TGTGCCAGCAGCTTTGGGACAGGGGTTTCACCCCTCCACTTT
-	TRBV9	TRBJ2-6	TRBD2	CASSGGGTSGANVLTF	TGTGCCAGCAGCGGGGGGGGAACCTCTGGGGCCAACGTCCTGACTTTC
-	TRBV6-1	TRBJ2-7	-	CASSEGREAGEQYF	TGTGCCAGCAGTGAAGGTAGGGAGGCCGGCGAGCAGTACTTC
-	TRBV7-6	TRBJ2-1	TRBD2	CASSPGLAGRSSYNEQFF	TGTGCCAGCAGCCCGGGACTAGCGGGGCGGAGCTCCTACAATGAGCAGTTCTTC
once	TRBV7-2	TRBJ2-1	TRBD1	CASSLGWTGRSYNEQFF	TGTGCCAGCAGCTTGGGATGGACAGGGAGAAGCTACAATGAGCAGTTCTTC
-	TRBV7-9	TRBJ1-2	TRBD1	CASSKQGGYGYTF	TGTGCCAGCAGTAAACAGGGGGGTTATGGCTACACCTTC
once	TRBV30	TRBJ1-5	-	CAWRETRPGQPQHF	TGTGCCTGGAGGGAAACACGGCCAGGTCAGCCCCAGCATTTT
few	TRBV7-8	TRBJ2-3	-	CASSSPATNTDTQYF	TGTGCCAGCAGCTCCCCAGCGACGAACACAGATACGCAGTATTTT
once	TRBV7-2	TRBJ1-1	-	CASSPRFGEGTEAFF	TGTGCCAGCAGCCCTCGTTTTGGGGAGGGCACTGAAGCTTTCTTT
-	TRBV9	TRBJ2-3	-	CASSAGSQDTQYF	TGTGCCAGCAGCGCAGGCTCCCAGGATACGCAGTATTTT
-	TRBV7-8	TRBJ2-1	TRBD1	CASSVDRAPTAYNEQFF	TGTGCCAGCAGCGTAGACAGGGCCCCAACAGCCTACAATGAGCAGTTCTTC
-	TRBV7-8	TRBJ1-2	-	CASSLARGGVRGYTF	TGTGCCAGCAGCTTAGCCCGTGGAGGGGTAAGGGGCTACACCTTC
-	TRBV2	TRBJ1-2	TRBD1	CASRTAGGFGYTF	TGTGCCAGCAGAACAGCAGGGGGCTTTGGCTACACCTTC
few	TRBV27	TRBJ2-1	TRBD2	CASSLPPSGAQYNEQFF	TGTGCCAGCAGTTTACCCCCCAGCGGGGCCCAATACAATGAGCAGTTCTTC